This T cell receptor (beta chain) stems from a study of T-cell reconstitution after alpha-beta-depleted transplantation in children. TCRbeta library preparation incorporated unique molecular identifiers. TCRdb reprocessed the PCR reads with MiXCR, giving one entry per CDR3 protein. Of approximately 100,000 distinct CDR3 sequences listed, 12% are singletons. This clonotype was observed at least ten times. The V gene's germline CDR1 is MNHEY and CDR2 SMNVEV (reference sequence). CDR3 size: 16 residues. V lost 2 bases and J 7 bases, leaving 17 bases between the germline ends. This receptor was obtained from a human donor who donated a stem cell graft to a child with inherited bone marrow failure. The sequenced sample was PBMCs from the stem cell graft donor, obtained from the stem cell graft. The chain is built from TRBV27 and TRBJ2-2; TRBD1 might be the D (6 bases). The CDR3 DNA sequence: TGTGCCAGCAGTTTAAGGGGGTGGCTAGAGATCGGGGAGCTGTTTTTT. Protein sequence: CASSLRGWLEIGELFF.